This T cell receptor (beta chain) was recorded in a study of blood T cell repertoires in COVID-19. Whole-study context: The study drew acute and convalescent COVID-19 samples from the United States, Italy and Spain.

Libraries were prepared by immunoSEQ multiplex PCR; TCRdb keeps only in-frame clonotypes and omits some of them. This sample has over 200,000 clones, with approximately 82% found just once. Trimming removed 3 bases from V and 2 bases from J, with 11 bases in between. Germline CDR1 reads SGHRS; CDR2 reads YFSETQ. The CDR3 is made up of 14 amino acids. The rearrangement links TRBV5-1 to TRBJ1-1, with no clear D. This TCR came from a woman between 65 and 79 years old with active or convalescent COVID-19. The sample was peripheral blood. The CDR3 DNA is TGCGCCAGCAGCTGGGCCTCTCCCAACACTGAAGCTTTCTTT. Residues: CASSWASPNTEAFF. The full variable domain, in which reference TRBV5-1 and TRBJ1-1 provide the parts outside the CDR3, is KAGVTQTPRYLIKTRGQQVTLSCSPISGHRSVSWYQQTPGQGLQFLFEYFSETQRNKGNFPGRFSGRQFSNSRSEMNVSTLELGDSALYLCASSWASPNTEAFFGQGTRLTVV.